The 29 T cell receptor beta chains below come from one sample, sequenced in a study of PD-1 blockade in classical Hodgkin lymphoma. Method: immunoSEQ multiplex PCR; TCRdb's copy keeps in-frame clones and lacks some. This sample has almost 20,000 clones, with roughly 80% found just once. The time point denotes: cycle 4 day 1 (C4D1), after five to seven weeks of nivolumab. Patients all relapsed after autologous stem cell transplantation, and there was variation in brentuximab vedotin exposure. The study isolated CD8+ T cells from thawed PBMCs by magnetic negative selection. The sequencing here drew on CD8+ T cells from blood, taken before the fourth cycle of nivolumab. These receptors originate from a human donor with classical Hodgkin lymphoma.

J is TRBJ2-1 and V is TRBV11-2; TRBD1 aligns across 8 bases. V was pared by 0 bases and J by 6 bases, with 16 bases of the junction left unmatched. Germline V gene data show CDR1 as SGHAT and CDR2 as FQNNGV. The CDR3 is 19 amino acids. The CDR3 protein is CASSLELPDRASYGNEQFF. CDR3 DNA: TGTGCCAGCAGCTTAGAACTCCCGGACAGGGCCTCCTACGGCAATGAGCAGTTCTTC. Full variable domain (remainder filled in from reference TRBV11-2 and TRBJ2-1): EAGVAQSPRYKIIEKRQSVAFWCNPISGHATLYWYQQILGQGPKLLIQFQNNGVVDDSQLPKDRFSAERLKGVDSTLKIQPAKLEDSAVYLCASSLELPDRASYGNEQFFGPGTRLTVL.

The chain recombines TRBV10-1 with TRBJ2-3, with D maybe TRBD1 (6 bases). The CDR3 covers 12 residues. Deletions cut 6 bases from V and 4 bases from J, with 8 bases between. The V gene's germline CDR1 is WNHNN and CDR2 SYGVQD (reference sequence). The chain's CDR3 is CASSTGPDTQYF. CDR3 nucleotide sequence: TGCGCCAGCAGCACAGGGCCAGATACGCAGTATTTT.

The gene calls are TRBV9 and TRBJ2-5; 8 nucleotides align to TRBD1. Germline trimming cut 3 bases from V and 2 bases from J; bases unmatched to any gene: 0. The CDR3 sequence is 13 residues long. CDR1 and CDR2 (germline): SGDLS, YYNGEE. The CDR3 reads CASSGTGQETQYF. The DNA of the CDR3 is TGTGCCAGCAGCGGGACAGGGCAAGAGACCCAGTACTTC. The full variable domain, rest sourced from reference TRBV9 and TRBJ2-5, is DSGVTQTPKHLITATGQRVTLRCSPRSGDLSVYWYQQSLDQGLQFLIQYYNGEERAKGNILERFSAQQFPDLHSELNLSSLELGDSALYFCASSGTGQETQYFGPGTRLLVL.

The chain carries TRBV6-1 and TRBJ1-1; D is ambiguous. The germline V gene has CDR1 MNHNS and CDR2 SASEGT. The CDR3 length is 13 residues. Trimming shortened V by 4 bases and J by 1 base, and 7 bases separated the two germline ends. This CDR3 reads CASSGTENTEAFF. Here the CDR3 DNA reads TGTGCCAGCAGTGGGACGGAGAACACTGAAGCTTTCTTT.

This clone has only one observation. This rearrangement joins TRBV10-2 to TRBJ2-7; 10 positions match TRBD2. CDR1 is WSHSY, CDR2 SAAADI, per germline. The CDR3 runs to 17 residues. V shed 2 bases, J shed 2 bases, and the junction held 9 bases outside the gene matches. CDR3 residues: CASSEEFGLAVTYEQYF. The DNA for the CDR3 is TGCGCCAGCAGTGAGGAGTTCGGACTAGCGGTAACCTACGAGCAGTACTTC.

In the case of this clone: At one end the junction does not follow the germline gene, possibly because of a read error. The chain's CDR3 is CASSSTGANSLLHF. The CDR3 bases are TGTGCCAGCAGCTCGACAGGGGCTAATTCACTCCTCCACTTT. The chain uses TRBV7-6 and TRBJ1-6; 8 nucleotides match TRBD1. The CDR3 runs 14 residues. Germline assignment: CDR1 SGHVS and CDR2 FNYEAQ. The entire variable domain, with the rest obtained from reference TRBV7-6 and TRBJ1-6, is as follows: GAGVSQSPRYKVTKRGQDVALRCDPISGHVSLYWYRQALGQGPEFLTYFNYEAQQDKSGLPNDRFSAERPEGSISTLTIQRTEQRDSAMYRCASSSTGANSLLHFGNGTRLTVT.

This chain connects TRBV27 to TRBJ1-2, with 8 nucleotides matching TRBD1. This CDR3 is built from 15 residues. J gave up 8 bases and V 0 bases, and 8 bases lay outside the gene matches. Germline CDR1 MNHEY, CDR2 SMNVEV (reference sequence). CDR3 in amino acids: CASSLSSPGQEGYTF. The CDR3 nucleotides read TGTGCCAGCAGTTTATCCTCCCCGGGACAGGAGGGCTACACCTTC.

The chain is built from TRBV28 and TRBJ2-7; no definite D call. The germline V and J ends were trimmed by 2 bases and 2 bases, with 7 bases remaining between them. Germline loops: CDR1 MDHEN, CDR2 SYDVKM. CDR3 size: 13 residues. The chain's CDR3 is CASSLGQPYEQYF. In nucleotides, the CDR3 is TGTGCCAGCAGTTTAGGGCAGCCCTACGAGCAGTACTTC.

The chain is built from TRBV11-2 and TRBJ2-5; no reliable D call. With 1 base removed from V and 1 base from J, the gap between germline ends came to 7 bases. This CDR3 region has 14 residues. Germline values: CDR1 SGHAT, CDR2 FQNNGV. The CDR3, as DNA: TGTGCCAGCAGCTTAGTAGGCGGCCAAGAGACCCAGTACTTC. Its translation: CASSLVGGQETQYF. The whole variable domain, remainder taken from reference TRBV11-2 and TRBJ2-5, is EAGVAQSPRYKIIEKRQSVAFWCNPISGHATLYWYQQILGQGPKLLIQFQNNGVVDDSQLPKDRFSAERLKGVDSTLKIQPAKLEDSAVYLCASSLVGGQETQYFGPGTRLLVL.

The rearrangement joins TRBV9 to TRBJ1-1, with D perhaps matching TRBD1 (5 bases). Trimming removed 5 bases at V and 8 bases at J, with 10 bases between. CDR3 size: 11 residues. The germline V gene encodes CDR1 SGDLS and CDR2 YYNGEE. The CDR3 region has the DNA TGTGCCAGCAGAGGGGCTCGCGAAGCTTTCTTT. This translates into CASRGAREAFF.

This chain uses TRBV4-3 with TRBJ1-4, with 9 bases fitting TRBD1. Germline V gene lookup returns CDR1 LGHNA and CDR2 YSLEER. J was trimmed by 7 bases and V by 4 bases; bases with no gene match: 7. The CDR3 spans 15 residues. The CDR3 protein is CASSLGTGRGEKLFF. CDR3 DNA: TGCGCCAGCAGCCTGGGGACAGGGAGGGGTGAAAAACTGTTTTTT.

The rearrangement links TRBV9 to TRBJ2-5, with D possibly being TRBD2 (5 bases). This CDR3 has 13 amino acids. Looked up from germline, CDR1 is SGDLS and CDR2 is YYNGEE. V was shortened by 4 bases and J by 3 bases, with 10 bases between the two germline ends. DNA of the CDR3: TGTGCCAGCAGCCCCCGGGGAAAAGAGACCCAGTACTTC. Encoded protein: CASSPRGKETQYF.

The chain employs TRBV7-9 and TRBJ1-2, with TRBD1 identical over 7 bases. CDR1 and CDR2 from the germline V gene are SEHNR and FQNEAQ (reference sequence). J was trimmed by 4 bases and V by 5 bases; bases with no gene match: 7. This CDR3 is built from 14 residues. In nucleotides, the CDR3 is TGTGCCAGCAGCCTTAACGGGACAGCCTATGGCTACACCTTC. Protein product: CASSLNGTAYGYTF.

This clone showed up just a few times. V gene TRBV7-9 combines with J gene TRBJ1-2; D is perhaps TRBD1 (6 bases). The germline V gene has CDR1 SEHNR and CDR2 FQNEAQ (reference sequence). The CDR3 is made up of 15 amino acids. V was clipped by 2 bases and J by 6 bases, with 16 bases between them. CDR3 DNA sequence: TGTGCCAGCAGCTTATATTTAACAGGGTCGGATGGCTACACCTTC. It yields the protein CASSLYLTGSDGYTF.

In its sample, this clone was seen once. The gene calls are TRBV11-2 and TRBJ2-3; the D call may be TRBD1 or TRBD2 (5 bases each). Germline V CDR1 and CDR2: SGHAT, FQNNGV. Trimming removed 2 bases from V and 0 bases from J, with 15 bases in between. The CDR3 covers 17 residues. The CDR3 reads CASSLIGAQTSTDTQYF. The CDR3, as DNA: TGTGCCAGCAGCTTAATCGGGGCCCAGACTAGCACAGATACGCAGTATTTT.

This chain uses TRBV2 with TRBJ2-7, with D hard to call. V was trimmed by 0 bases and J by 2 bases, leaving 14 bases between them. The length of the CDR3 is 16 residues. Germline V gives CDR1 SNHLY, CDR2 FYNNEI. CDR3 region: CASSEALRGMPYEQYF. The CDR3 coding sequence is TGTGCCAGCAGTGAAGCGCTTCGAGGAATGCCCTACGAGCAGTACTTC.

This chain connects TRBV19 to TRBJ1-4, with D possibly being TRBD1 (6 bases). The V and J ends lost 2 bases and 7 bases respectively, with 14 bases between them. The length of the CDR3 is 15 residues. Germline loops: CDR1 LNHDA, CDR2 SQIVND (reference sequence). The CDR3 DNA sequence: TGTGCCAGTAGTATAACCGCAGGGGAAGGTGAAAAACTGTTTTTT. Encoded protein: CASSITAGEGEKLFF.

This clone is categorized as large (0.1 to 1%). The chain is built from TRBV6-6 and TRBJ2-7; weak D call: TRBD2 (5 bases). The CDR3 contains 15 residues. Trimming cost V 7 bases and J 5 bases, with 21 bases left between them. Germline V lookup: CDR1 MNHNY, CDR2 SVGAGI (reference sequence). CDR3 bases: TGTGCCAGCACCCTGGCGCCCCTAACTAGGGACGAGCAGTACTTC. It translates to CASTLAPLTRDEQYF.

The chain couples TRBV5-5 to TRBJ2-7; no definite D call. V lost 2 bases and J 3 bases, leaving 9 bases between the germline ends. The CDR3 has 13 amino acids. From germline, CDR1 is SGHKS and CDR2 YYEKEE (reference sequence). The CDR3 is CASSLGTDYEQYF. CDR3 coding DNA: TGTGCCAGCAGCTTAGGCACCGACTACGAGCAGTACTTC.

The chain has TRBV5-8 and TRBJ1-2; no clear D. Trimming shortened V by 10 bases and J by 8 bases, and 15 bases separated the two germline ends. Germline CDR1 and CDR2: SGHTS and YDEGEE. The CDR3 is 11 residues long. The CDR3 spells CAPLWQEGYTF. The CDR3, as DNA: TGTGCCCCCCTCTGGCAGGAAGGCTACACCTTC.

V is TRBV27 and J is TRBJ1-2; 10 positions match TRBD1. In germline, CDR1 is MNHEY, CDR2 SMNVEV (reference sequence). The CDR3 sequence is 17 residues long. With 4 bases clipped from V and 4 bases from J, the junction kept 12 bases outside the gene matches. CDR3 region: CASSYYDRGRLCYGYTF. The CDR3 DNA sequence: TGTGCCAGCAGTTATTACGACAGGGGGCGCCTTTGCTATGGCTACACCTTC.

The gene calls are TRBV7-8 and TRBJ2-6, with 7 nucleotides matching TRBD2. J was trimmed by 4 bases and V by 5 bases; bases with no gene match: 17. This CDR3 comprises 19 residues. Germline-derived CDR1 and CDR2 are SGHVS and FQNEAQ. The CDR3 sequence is CASSNKPGLSSFGANVLTF. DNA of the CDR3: TGTGCCAGCAGCAATAAGCCGGGACTAAGCTCTTTCGGGGCCAACGTCCTGACTTTC.

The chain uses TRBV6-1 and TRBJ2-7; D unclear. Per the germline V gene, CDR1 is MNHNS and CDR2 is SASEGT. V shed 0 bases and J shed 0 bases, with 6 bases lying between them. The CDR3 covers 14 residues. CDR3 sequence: CASSEAQSSYEQYF. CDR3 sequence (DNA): TGTGCCAGCAGTGAAGCGCAGAGCTCCTACGAGCAGTACTTC.

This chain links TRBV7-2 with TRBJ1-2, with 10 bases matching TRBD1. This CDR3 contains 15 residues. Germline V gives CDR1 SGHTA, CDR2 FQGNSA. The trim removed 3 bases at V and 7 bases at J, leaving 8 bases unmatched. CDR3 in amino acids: CASSFMTGGIIGYTF. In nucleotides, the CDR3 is TGTGCCAGCAGCTTTATGACAGGGGGCATAATTGGCTACACCTTC.

The CDR3 DNA sequence: TGTGCCAGCAGTTATGGACAGGGCTACGAGCAGTACTTC. Protein product: CASSYGQGYEQYF. The chain combines TRBV27 with TRBJ2-5; 8 bases are a match to TRBD1. The J call may be mistaken, given a closer DNA end match to TRBJ2-7. Germline-derived CDR1 and CDR2 are MNHEY and SMNVEV (reference sequence). The CDR3 extends over 13 amino acids.

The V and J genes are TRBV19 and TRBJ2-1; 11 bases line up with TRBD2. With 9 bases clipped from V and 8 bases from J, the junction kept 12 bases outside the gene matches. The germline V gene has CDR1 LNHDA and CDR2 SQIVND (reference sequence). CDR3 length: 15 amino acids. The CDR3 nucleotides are TGTGCCAGCCAGTCAGATAGCGGGGGGGCCTATGAGCAGTTCTTC. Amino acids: CASQSDSGGAYEQFF.

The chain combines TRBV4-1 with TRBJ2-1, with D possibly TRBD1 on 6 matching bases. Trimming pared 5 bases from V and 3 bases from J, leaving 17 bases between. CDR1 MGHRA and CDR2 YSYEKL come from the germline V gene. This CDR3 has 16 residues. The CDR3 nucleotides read TGCGCCAGCAGCTCCGGCAGGGGTGGATTCTACAATGAGCAGTTCTTC. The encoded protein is CASSSGRGGFYNEQFF.

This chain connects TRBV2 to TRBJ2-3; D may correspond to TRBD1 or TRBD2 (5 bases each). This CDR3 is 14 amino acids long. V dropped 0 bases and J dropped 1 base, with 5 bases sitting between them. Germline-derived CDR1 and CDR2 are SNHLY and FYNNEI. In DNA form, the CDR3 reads TGTGCCAGCAGTGAAGCGGGGGGCACAGATACGCAGTATTTT. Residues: CASSEAGGTDTQYF.

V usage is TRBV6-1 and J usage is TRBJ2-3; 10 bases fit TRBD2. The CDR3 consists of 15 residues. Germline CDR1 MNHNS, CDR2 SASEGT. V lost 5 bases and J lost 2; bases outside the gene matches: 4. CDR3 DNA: TGTGCCAGCAGTCCACTAGCGGGGTTCACAGATACGCAGTATTTT. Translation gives CASSPLAGFTDTQYF.